This T cell receptor beta chain was recovered during a study of vaccination effects on CD4 cells after COVID-19. Whole-study context: Post-vaccine specimens were collected at a median of 72 days following the second dose. General study results and limits: There was marked clonal contraction among infection- and vaccine-induced clones late after vaccination. Only 1 of 255 vaccine-induced clones from healthy vaccinees cross-reacted with common cold coronaviruses.

As concerns this clone: Its antigen is unknown.

The germline V and J ends were trimmed by 5 bases and 1 base, with 13 bases remaining between them. The CDR3 totals 15 residues. Per germline, CDR1 SGDLS and CDR2 YYNGEE. Before sequencing, viral peptide pools were used by the ViraFEST assay to expand antigen-specific CD4+ T cells. At the end of about 10 days of culture, CD4+ T cells were isolated. All study participants received two doses of BNT162b2 or mRNA-1273 vaccine. Method: immunoSEQ multiplex PCR; TCRdb's copy keeps in-frame clones and lacks some. The table lists 70,000 to 85,000 clones, 81% of them singletons, with approximately 1.3% in the top ten.

The rearrangement joins TRBV9 to TRBJ2-1; no firm D call. The receptor comes from a human donor who received a COVID-19 vaccine. Material: CD4+ T cells from PBMCs cultured with HCoV-229E spike peptides, obtained after COVID-19 vaccination. CDR3 loop: CASSVGPESYNEQFF. CDR3 nucleotides: TGTGCCAGCAGTGTGGGCCCGGAGTCCTACAATGAGCAGTTCTTC. The full variable domain, rest sourced from reference TRBV9 and TRBJ2-1, is DSGVTQTPKHLITATGQRVTLRCSPRSGDLSVYWYQQSLDQGLQFLIQYYNGEERAKGNILERFSAQQFPDLHSELNLSSLELGDSALYFCASSVGPESYNEQFFGPGTRLTVL.